This paragraph covers one T cell receptor (beta chain) sequence. What it recognizes is unknown. A junction boundary mismatches the germline segment, possibly from a read error. The sample comes from a study of T cells in lung cancer brain metastases. Across the study: Median interval between primary and brain metastasis specimen acquisition was almost 350 days. General study results and limits: Unique productive clones were significantly fewer in brain metastases: median 1540 versus 4551.

The protocol was immunoSEQ multiplex PCR, while the TCRdb copy is restricted to in-frame clones and leaves out a portion. Seen here are about 1,200 clones, around 83% observed once, and the top ten hold roughly 15%. Sequenced: tumor tissue from a brain metastasis. The origin of this receptor is a woman aged 50 to 65 with non-small cell lung cancer that had spread to the brain.

CDR3 amino acids: CASSLGLTGGSSYNKQFF. CDR3 nucleotide sequence: TGTGCCAGCAGCCTGGGACTAACGGGGGGAAGCTCCTACAATAAGCAGTTCTTC. The V and J genes are TRBV7-3 and TRBJ2-1; 7 bases agree with TRBD2. The CDR3 has 18 amino acids. From germline, CDR1 is SGHTA and CDR2 FQGTGA.